This TCR beta chain was profiled in a study of blood T cells in healthy people across ages. A second PCR, run for 7 to 11 cycles, used a sample-barcoded 5' primer plus a J-beta primer mix. TCRdb re-derived calls from the 5' RACE reads in MiXCR, one entry per CDR3 protein. This sample carries around 900,000 distinct CDR3 sequences, around 30% of them seen once, and the ten largest clones take 15% to 20%. As concerns this clonotype: A clone one base away is much larger, so this may be a read error.

Material for sequencing was blood. The sequence came from a woman aged 80 or over in good health.

The CDR3 here is CASSFGGANEQFF. In nucleotides, the CDR3 is TGTGCCAGCAGCTTCGGGGGGGCCAATGAGCAGTTCTTC. The chain links TRBV7-2 to TRBJ2-1; 8 bases align to TRBD2. V dropped 3 bases and J dropped 6; count of bases not matched to a gene: 1. The CDR3 covers 13 residues. The germline gives CDR1 SGHTA, CDR2 FQGNSA. The full variable domain, with the rest looked up from reference TRBV7-2 and TRBJ2-1, is GAGVSQSPSNKVTEKGKDVELRCDPISGHTALYWYRQSLGQGLEFLIYFQGNSAPDKSGLPSDRFSAERTGGSVSTLTIQRTQQEDSAVYLCASSFGGANEQFFGPGTRLTVL.